Listed below are T cell receptor beta chains from one sample, sequenced in a study of T cells after yellow fever vaccination. TCRdb reprocessed the 5' RACE reads with MiXCR, giving one entry per CDR3 protein. The data contain fewer than 100,000 distinct CDR3 sequences, almost 9% of them seen just once; the ten biggest clones take up about 15%. The sample consisted of CD8+ T cells not binding an NS4B(214-222) dextramer, sorted from PBMCs, taken about 2 weeks after the first yellow fever vaccination. These receptors were taken from a man in his late teens or twenties who received the YFV17D yellow fever vaccine. The CDR3 runs from the conserved cysteine through the conserved F or W. Each record gives: CDR3 length, J gene, D gene, clone size, V gene, CDR3 DNA, CDR3 protein. A D gene is named only where the DNA matches it firmly. The listing skips clone size in some rows; elsewhere it reads once, few, many or a size class.

14 | TRBJ1-5 | TRBD1 | few | TRBV6-2/TRBV6-3 | TGTGCCAGCAAGCTGACAGGGGGATTCCAGCCCCAGCATTTT | CASKLTGGFQPQHF
14 | TRBJ1-1 | TRBD1 | few | TRBV29-1 | TGCAGCGCCGAGGACAGGGGCCGATTCACTGAAGCTTTCTTT | CSAEDRGRFTEAFF
15 | TRBJ1-1 | TRBD1 | . | TRBV2 | TGTGCCAGCATCTCATTGACAGGGGAAAACACTGAAGCTTTCTTT | CASISLTGENTEAFF
15 | TRBJ1-2 | . | few | TRBV7-9 | TGTGCCAGCAGCTTGACCCCAGGGCTAAGCTATGGCTACACCTTC | CASSLTPGLSYGYTF
11 | TRBJ2-3 | . | few | TRBV24-1 | TGTGCCACCTCACAGGGGAGGACGCAGTATTTT | CATSQGRTQYF
14 | TRBJ1-4 | . | few | TRBV6-1 | TGTGCCAGCAGCCCTATGGGTTTTAATGAAAAACTGTTTTTT | CASSPMGFNEKLFF
20 | TRBJ2-1 | TRBD2 | . | TRBV6-2/TRBV6-3 | TGTGCCAGCAGTTACTCGTTGGGACTAGCGGGGGGAAGCTCCTACAATGAGCAGTTCTTC | CASSYSLGLAGGSSYNEQFF
12 | TRBJ1-1 | . | few | TRBV7-9 | TGTGCCAGCATACAACAGAACACTGAAGCTTTCTTT | CASIQQNTEAFF
13 | TRBJ1-1 | . | . | TRBV20-1 | TGCAGTGCTAGAGGCAGGATTTCCACTGAAGCTTTCTTT | CSARGRISTEAFF
16 | TRBJ1-6 | TRBD1 | few | TRBV6-5 | TGTGCCAGCAGTTACTCGAATTTACAGGGGGTTTCACCCCTCCACTTT | CASSYSNLQGVSPLHF
16 | TRBJ1-1 | TRBD1 | . | TRBV7-9 | TGTGCCGAAGAACGGCGGGACAGAAGTATGAACACTGAAGCTTTCTTT | CAEERRDRSMNTEAFF
19 | TRBJ1-2 | TRBD1 | few | TRBV5-4 | TGTGCCAGCAGCTTGGGTTTTCCGGGACAGGTCCCCGCGGTCTATGGCTACACCTTC | CASSLGFPGQVPAVYGYTF
12 | TRBJ2-7 | TRBD2 | . | TRBV12-3/TRBV12-4 | TGTGCCAGCAGGGGAGGGAGGGAAGGGCAGTACTTC | CASRGGREGQYF
13 | TRBJ1-2 | . | . | TRBV5-5 | TGTGCCAGCAGCGCCGGGACAATGTATGGCTACACCTTC | CASSAGTMYGYTF
14 | TRBJ1-1 | . | few | TRBV7-9 | TGTGCCAGCGACCGCCAGGCTTTAGGCACTGAAGCTTTCTTT | CASDRQALGTEAFF
15 | TRBJ2-5 | TRBD2 | . | TRBV20-1 | TGCTGTGCTAGAGATGGTGATAGCGGGGAAGAGACCCAGTACTTC | CCARDGDSGEETQYF
14 | TRBJ1-2 | . | few | TRBV29-1 | TGCAGCGTTTTACTGCTAGGGTTATCGGATGGCTACACCTTC | CSVLLLGLSDGYTF
15 | TRBJ2-2 | . | . | TRBV27 | TGTGCCAGCAGCCAGCTAGCTCGACACACCGGGGAGCTGTTTTTT | CASSQLARHTGELFF
14 | TRBJ1-1 | TRBD1 | few | TRBV9 | TGTGCCAGCAGCGAAGACAGGGGTGACACTGAAGCTTTCTTT | CASSEDRGDTEAFF
15 | TRBJ2-1 | TRBD2 | . | TRBV11-2 | TGTGCCAGCAGCCAAACTAGCGGAATTACCGATGAGCAGTTCTTC | CASSQTSGITDEQFF
18 | TRBJ1-2 | TRBD1 | . | TRBV4-1 | TGCGCCTGCAGCCCAAAGACAGGGGGGTATTCCATCAACTATGGCTACACCTTC | CACSPKTGGYSINYGYTF
14 | TRBJ2-5 | . | . | TRBV5-6 | TGTGCCAGCAGCTTGGCCCGAGGGAGGGAGACCCAGTACTTC | CASSLARGRETQYF
14 | TRBJ2-2 | TRBD2 | . | TRBV7-8 | TGTGCCCTCGGACTAGCGGGGCCAACCGGGGAGCTGTTTTTT | CALGLAGPTGELFF
13 | TRBJ2-7 | . | . | TRBV19 | TGTGCCAGCGCTCCGGGCCCGAGCTACGAGCAGTACTTC | CASAPGPSYEQYF
15 | TRBJ1-5 | . | . | TRBV12-3/TRBV12-4 | TGTGCCAGCAGTTTTAGGCCGGGGAGTAGCCAGCCCCAGCATTTT | CASSFRPGSSQPQHF
16 | TRBJ2-1 | . | . | TRBV11-2 | TGTGCCAGCAGCTTAGGATTGGGGACCCCACACCCTGAGCAGTTCTTC | CASSLGLGTPHPEQFF
16 | TRBJ2-1 | . | many | TRBV7-2 | TGTGCCAGCAGCTTTCGAAGGAGGGGGGCGCTGGATGAGCAGTTCTTC | CASSFRRRGALDEQFF
17 | TRBJ2-2 | TRBD2 | few | TRBV13 | TGTGCCAGCAGTCAGCGGAGGGAGCGGGGGAACACCGGGGAGCTGTTTTTT | CASSQRRERGNTGELFF
15 | TRBJ2-1 | TRBD2 | . | TRBV9 | TGTGCCAGCAGCGTATGGGCTAGCGGGGGGGATGCTCAGTTCTTC | CASSVWASGGDAQFF
16 | TRBJ2-1 | TRBD2 | few | TRBV9 | TGTGCCAGCAGCCACCGCGGGGGAAACTCCTACAATGAGCAGTTCTTC | CASSHRGGNSYNEQFF
11 | TRBJ2-3 | . | many | TRBV10-3 | TGTGCCATCCGTATCCTGGATACGCAGTATTTT | CAIRILDTQYF
11 | TRBJ2-1 | . | many | TRBV28 | TGTGCCAGCAGTCCCACCAGGGAGCAGTTCTTC | CASSPTREQFF
17 | TRBJ2-3 | . | . | TRBV4-1 | TGCGCCAGCAGCCCCAAAGGGGCCGGGGTGGGTACAGATACGCAGTATTTT | CASSPKGAGVGTDTQYF
16 | TRBJ2-3 | TRBD2 | few | TRBV4-2 | TGTGCCAGCAGCCAAGCGGGACTAGCCCCCACAGATACGCAGTATTTT | CASSQAGLAPTDTQYF
15 | TRBJ1-1 | . | many | TRBV4-1 | TGCGCCAGCAGCCAAGGGCGACATACGAACACTGAAGCTTTCTTT | CASSQGRHTNTEAFF
15 | TRBJ1-5 | TRBD1 | few | TRBV10-2 | TGCGCCAGCCGGGACAGGGAGAGCCCCAATCAGCCCCAGCATTTT | CASRDRESPNQPQHF
14 | TRBJ2-1 | . | many | TRBV27 | TGTGCCAGCAGTTTCCTAAGCTCCTACAATGAGCAGTTCTTC | CASSFLSSYNEQFF
16 | TRBJ2-1 | . | few | TRBV5-6 | TGTGCCAGCAGCACACTGCGGGACAGTGCCTACAATGAGCAGTTCTTC | CASSTLRDSAYNEQFF
15 | TRBJ2-3 | . | . | TRBV12-3/TRBV12-4 | TGTGCCAGCAGTTTATGGGGAACTAGCACAGATACGCAGTATTTT | CASSLWGTSTDTQYF